A selection of T cell receptor beta chains follows, all from one sample in a study of blood T cells in healthy people across ages. A single record per CDR3 protein comes from TCRdb applying MiXCR to the 5' RACE reads. The sample lists hundreds of thousands of distinct CDR3 sequences, approximately 52% occurring once. Sequenced sample: blood. The receptor set was obtained from a woman of 80 years or more in good health. CDR3s include the opening cysteine and the closing phenylalanine or tryptophan. Fields, in order: J gene, D gene, clone size, V gene, CDR3 DNA, CDR3 protein. The D gene is left open where the match is weak. Only some rows state a clone size, as once, few, many or a class for expanded clones.

TRBJ2-7,-,once,TRBV14,TGTACCAGCAGCCAAAGTTTAAGCTACGAGCAGTACTTC,CTSSQSLSYEQYF
TRBJ2-5,TRBD2,-,TRBV10-3,TGTGCCGTGACTAGCGGGGCGCAAGAGACCCAGTACTTC,CAVTSGAQETQYF
TRBJ2-3,TRBD1,many,TRBV5-6,TGTGCCAGCAGTTACAGGGGGTCGGGCAGATCTACGCAGTATTTT,CASSYRGSGRSTQYF
TRBJ1-2,TRBD1,many,TRBV29-1,TGCAGCGTCCAGGGGGCCGGCAGGGTGAACTATGGCTACACCTTC,CSVQGAGRVNYGYTF
TRBJ2-7,-,many,TRBV27,TGTGCCACAACCTCCAACAGGGTTGGCTACGAGCAGTACTTC,CATTSNRVGYEQYF
TRBJ1-2,-,-,TRBV28,TGTGCCAGCAGTTCGACAGTCAATAACTATGGCTACACCTTC,CASSSTVNNYGYTF
TRBJ1-2,-,once,TRBV4-1,TGCGCCAGCAGCCAAGATAGGACAGCAAACTATGGCTACACCTTC,CASSQDRTANYGYTF
TRBJ2-7,-,-,TRBV5-1,TGCGCCAGCAGCAGAAACGGCTACGAGCAGTACTTC,CASSRNGYEQYF
TRBJ1-1,-,once,TRBV2,TGTGCCAGCAGGACCAACCCGGACAGTTACACTGAAGCTTTCTTT,CASRTNPDSYTEAFF
TRBJ1-6,-,-,TRBV7-9,TGTGCCAGCAGCTCAGAAGATCTGAATTATAATTCACCCCTCCACTTT,CASSSEDLNYNSPLHF
TRBJ2-3,-,-,TRBV7-9,TGTGCCAGCAGCTTTGGACAGCTTGCAGATACGCAGTATTTT,CASSFGQLADTQYF
TRBJ2-1,-,-,TRBV9,TGTGCCAGCAGCGTAGCCGTGGGAGGCCAAGAGACCCAGTTCTTC,CASSVAVGGQETQFF
TRBJ2-3,-,-,TRBV20-1,TGCAGTGCCCCCCAGGGGCGAGTTGCTAGCACAGATACGCAGTATTTT,CSAPQGRVASTDTQYF
TRBJ2-5,TRBD1,once,TRBV5-8,TGTGCCAGCAGCGGACGGGGACAGAGAGAGACCCAGTACTTC,CASSGRGQRETQYF
TRBJ2-1,-,-,TRBV29-1,TGCAGCGTTGAAGAGTGGCTGGCTGAGCAGTTCTTC,CSVEEWLAEQFF
TRBJ2-6,-,many,TRBV6-1,TGTGCCAGCAGCCGAGGACAGTGGAGGGAAGGGGCCAACGTCCTGACTTTC,CASSRGQWREGANVLTF
TRBJ1-2,-,-,TRBV10-3,TGTGCCATCAGTGACCCAGGCTCTAGGGGCTATGGCTACACCTTC,CAISDPGSRGYGYTF
TRBJ2-7,-,-,TRBV5-1,TGCGCCAGCACCGGGGACCGTACCTACGAGCAGTACTTC,CASTGDRTYEQYF
TRBJ1-2,-,-,TRBV2,TGTGCCAGCAGCGGACAGCCACCTTATGGCTACACCTTC,CASSGQPPYGYTF
TRBJ1-1,-,-,TRBV4-2,TGTGCCAGCAGTCGGGAGGTGTTCTCTGAAGCTTTCTTT,CASSREVFSEAFF
TRBJ2-4,-,-,TRBV6-5,TGTGCCAGCACCATACGTGGGGGGAACATTCAGTACTTC,CASTIRGGNIQYF
TRBJ1-1,-,-,TRBV5-1,TGCGCCAGCAGCTACCGGGAGGATAACACTGAAGCTTTCTTT,CASSYREDNTEAFF
TRBJ1-2,-,-,TRBV12-3/TRBV12-4,TGTGCCAGCAGTTTATCGACGCAGCTACCTAACTATGGCTACACCTTC,CASSLSTQLPNYGYTF
TRBJ2-4,-,many,TRBV6-6,TGTGCCAGCAGTTATTCGGGAGTAGTAAACATTCAGTACTTC,CASSYSGVVNIQYF
TRBJ1-1,-,many,TRBV12-3/TRBV12-4,TGTGCCAGCAGTTTATTTCAGACTGAAGCTTTCTTT,CASSLFQTEAFF
TRBJ2-1,TRBD1,-,TRBV27,TGTGCCAGCAGTTTAAGGGGCCGGGACAGGTCGCTCGTGGTGTTCTTC,CASSLRGRDRSLVVFF
TRBJ2-2,-,-,TRBV3-1,TGTGCCAGCAGCCAACGGGACCTACAAACGAACACCGGGGAGCTGTTTTTT,CASSQRDLQTNTGELFF